Presented here are 12 T cell receptor beta chains from one specimen sequenced in a study of T cell clusters in autoimmune cytopenias. TRB rearrangements were amplified by touch-down multiplex PCR with mixed TRB-A/B primers. TCRdb re-called the multiplex PCR reads, yielding one record per CDR3 amino acid sequence without DNA. Reported are about 5,600 distinct CDR3 sequences; the ten largest clones contain more than 2.5%. Approximately 36,000 genome equivalents of blood DNA were amplified for TRB. The same specimen was also included in a second study, on T cell repertoires in aging, cancer and after chemotherapy.

The sample taken for sequencing was peripheral blood. The source is a human donor in good health.

By frequency, this clonotype is medium-sized. The chain is built from TRBV15 and TRBJ1-2; there is no DNA to check the TCRdb D call of TRBD1. In germline, CDR1 is LNHNV, CDR2 YYDKDF (reference sequence). CDR3 size: 14 residues. The CDR3 reads CATSPQGQDYGYTF.

The genes are TRBV6-2 or TRBV6-3 and TRBJ1-1. This CDR3 is 14 amino acids long. The germline CDR1 and CDR2 sequences are MNHEY and SVGEGT. Here the CDR3 reads CASTRSVENTEAFF.

Judged by frequency, this clonotype is medium-sized. V is TRBV18 and J is TRBJ2-5. Germline CDR1 is KGHSH and CDR2 is LQKENI. CDR3 length equals 13 residues. CDR3 sequence: CASSPGIARYAYF.

According to its frequency, this clonotype is medium-sized (0.01 to 0.1%). The rearrangement joins TRBV27 to TRBJ2-5; with no DNA, the TCRdb D assignment of TRBD2 cannot be verified. This CDR3 contains 18 residues. Germline values: CDR1 MNHEY, CDR2 SMNVEV (reference sequence). The CDR3 protein is CASSLSGPLLAGEETQYF.

The chain joins TRBV4-3 to TRBJ1-2. The CDR3 runs to 14 residues. The V gene's germline CDR1 is LGHNA and CDR2 YSLEER. CDR3: CASSQDLEDYGYTF.

The chain is built from TRBV11-3 and TRBJ1-1; TCRdb picks TRBD1, but there is no DNA to check that call. CDR1 is SGHNT and CDR2 is YENEEA in the germline V gene. The CDR3 is made up of 13 amino acids. CDR3 loop: CASSWGRGTEAFF.

This clonotype is labeled medium-sized (0.01 to 0.1%) based on frequency. The J gene is TRBJ2-2, the V gene TRBV19; TCRdb returns TRBD2, unconfirmable since there is no DNA. Germline loops: CDR1 LNHDA, CDR2 SQIVND (reference sequence). The CDR3 length is 19 residues. The CDR3 here is CASSIEAPSGGPLSGELFF.

This clonotype is identified as medium-sized from frequency. The chain uses TRBV18 and TRBJ2-1. The CDR3 length is 14 residues. CDR1 is KGHSH, CDR2 LQKENI, per germline. CDR3 protein: CASSPPTGNNEQFF.

The chain links TRBV6-4 to TRBJ1-2. From germline, CDR1 is MRHNA and CDR2 SNTAGT. This CDR3 has 15 residues. The CDR3 spells CASSDGGPPLYGYTF.

The genes are TRBV10-1 and TRBJ2-7; TCRdb outputs TRBD1, but without DNA this stays unchecked. CDR3 size: 13 residues. Germline assignment: CDR1 WNHNN and CDR2 SYGVQD (reference sequence). The CDR3 reads CASSSGQGYEQYF.

Its frequency marks this clonotype as medium-sized (0.01 to 0.1%). The chain carries TRBV7-6 and TRBJ2-7; the D gene TCRdb calls, TRBD1, cannot be checked with no DNA. The CDR3 contains 15 residues. Germline V lookup: CDR1 SGHVS, CDR2 FNYEAQ. CDR3 amino acids: CASSSAVQGAYEQYF.

The chain employs TRBV5-4 and TRBJ1-5; TCRdb proposes TRBD1, but this gene call is untestable without DNA. This CDR3 has 15 amino acids. The V gene's germline CDR1 is SGHNT and CDR2 YYREEE (reference sequence). CDR3 protein: CASSRTGGGNQPQHF. Complete variable domain (other parts from reference TRBV5-4 and TRBJ1-5): ETGVTQSPTHLIKTRGQQVTLRCSSQSGHNTVSWYQQALGQGPQFIFQYYREEENGRGNFPPRFSGLQFPNYSSELNVNALELDDSALYLCASSRTGGGNQPQHFGDGTRLSIL.